These T cell receptor beta chains were read from a single sample in a study of chemoradiotherapy in HPV16-positive cancers. Sequencing was performed with immunoSEQ multiplex PCR; in TCRdb, only in-frame clones are kept and a portion is missing. The sample lists approximately 58,000 clones; around nine tenths were seen once. The specimen comprised blood, sampled from a patient who underwent chemoradiotherapy. The receptors here all came from a human donor with HPV-associated anogenital cancer. CDR3s include the opening cysteine and the closing phenylalanine or tryptophan. D genes are given only for firm matches. Rows give clone size only sometimes, using once, few, many, or a class for an expanded clone.

V: TRBV18; J: TRBJ2-1; D: -; size: -; CDR3: CASSPTSGYEQFF; DNA: TGTGCCAGCTCACCGACTAGTGGCTATGAGCAGTTCTTC
V: TRBV18; J: TRBJ1-2; D: -; size: -; CDR3: CASSPQGPLGYTF; DNA: TGTGCCAGCTCCCCCCAGGGACCCCTTGGCTACACCTTC
V: TRBV7-7; J: TRBJ2-5; D: TRBD1; size: -; CDR3: CASSLDRGETQYF; DNA: TGTGCCAGCAGCTTGGACAGGGGGGAGACCCAGTACTTC
V: TRBV19; J: TRBJ1-4; D: -; size: -; CDR3: CASSIMGANEKLFF; DNA: TGTGCCAGTAGTATAATGGGGGCGAATGAAAAACTGTTTTTT
V: TRBV6-1; J: TRBJ2-1; D: -; size: -; CDR3: CATYYNEQFF; DNA: TGTGCCACGTATTACAATGAGCAGTTCTTC
V: TRBV19; J: TRBJ1-1; D: TRBD1; size: once; CDR3: CASRGQGANTEAFF; DNA: TGTGCCAGTAGGGGACAGGGGGCTAACACTGAAGCTTTCTTT
V: TRBV7-6; J: TRBJ1-5; D: -; size: -; CDR3: CASSLGRGSNQPQHF; DNA: TGTGCCAGCAGCTTGGGCAGGGGTAGCAATCAGCCCCAGCATTTT
V: TRBV6-5; J: TRBJ1-5; D: -; size: once; CDR3: CASSYSSGADNQPQHF; DNA: TGTGCCAGCAGTTACTCGTCTGGGGCGGACAATCAGCCCCAGCATTTT
V: TRBV6-5; J: TRBJ1-6; D: TRBD1; size: few; CDR3: CATSGGNSPLHF; DNA: TGTGCCACTTCAGGGGGAAATTCACCCCTCCACTTT
V: TRBV5-1; J: TRBJ2-2; D: TRBD1; size: -; CDR3: CASTPTPGQGSTGELFF; DNA: TGCGCCAGCACCCCTACGCCGGGACAGGGGAGCACCGGGGAGCTGTTTTTT